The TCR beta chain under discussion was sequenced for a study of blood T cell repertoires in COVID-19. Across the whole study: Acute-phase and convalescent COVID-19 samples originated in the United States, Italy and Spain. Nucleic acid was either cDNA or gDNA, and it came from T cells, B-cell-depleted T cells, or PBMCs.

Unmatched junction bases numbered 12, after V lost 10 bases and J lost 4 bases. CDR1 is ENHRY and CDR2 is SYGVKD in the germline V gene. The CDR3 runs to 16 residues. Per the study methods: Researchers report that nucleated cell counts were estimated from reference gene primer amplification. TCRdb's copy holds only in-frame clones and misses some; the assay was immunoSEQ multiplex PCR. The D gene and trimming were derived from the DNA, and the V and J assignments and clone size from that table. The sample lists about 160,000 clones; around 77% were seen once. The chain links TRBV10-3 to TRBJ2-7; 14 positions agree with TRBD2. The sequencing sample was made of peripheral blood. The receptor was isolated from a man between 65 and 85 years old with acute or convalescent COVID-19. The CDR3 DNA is TGTGCCACCGCTGGGACTAGCGGGGGAGCTACGTACGAGCAGTACTTC. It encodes CATAGTSGGATYEQYF.